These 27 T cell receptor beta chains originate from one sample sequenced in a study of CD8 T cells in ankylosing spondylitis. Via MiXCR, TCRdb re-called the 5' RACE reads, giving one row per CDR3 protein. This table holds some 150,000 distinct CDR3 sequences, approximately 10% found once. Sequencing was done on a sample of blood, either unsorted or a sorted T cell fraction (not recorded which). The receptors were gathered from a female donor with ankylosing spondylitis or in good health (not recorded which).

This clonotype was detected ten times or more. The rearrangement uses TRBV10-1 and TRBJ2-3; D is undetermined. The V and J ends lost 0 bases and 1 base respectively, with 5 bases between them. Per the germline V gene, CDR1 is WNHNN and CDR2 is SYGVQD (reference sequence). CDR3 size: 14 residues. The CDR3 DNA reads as TGCGCCAGCAGTGAGTCGACTCGCACAGATACGCAGTATTTT. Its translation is CASSESTRTDTQYF.

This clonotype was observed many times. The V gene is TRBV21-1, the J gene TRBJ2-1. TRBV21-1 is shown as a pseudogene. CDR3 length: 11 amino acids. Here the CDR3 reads CASSKDNEQFF. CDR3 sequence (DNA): TGTGCCAGCAGCAAGGACAATGAGCAGTTCTTC.

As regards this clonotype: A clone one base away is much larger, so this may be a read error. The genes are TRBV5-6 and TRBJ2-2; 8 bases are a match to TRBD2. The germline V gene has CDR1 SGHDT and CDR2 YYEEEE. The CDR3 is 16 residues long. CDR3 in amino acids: CASSVPREAIAGELSF. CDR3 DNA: TGTGCCAGCAGCGTGCCGCGGGAGGCTATCGCCGGGGAGCTGTCTTTT.

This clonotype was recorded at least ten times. CDR3 amino acids: CASSRRGQMNTEAFF. The CDR3 DNA is TGTGCCAGCAGCCGCCGGGGACAGATGAACACTGAAGCTTTCTTT. The gene calls are TRBV7-9 and TRBJ1-1; 7 nucleotides match TRBD1. Germline values: CDR1 SEHNR, CDR2 FQNEAQ (reference sequence). The CDR3 has 15 residues. V shed 5 bases and J 0 bases; nucleotides not matched to a gene: 6.

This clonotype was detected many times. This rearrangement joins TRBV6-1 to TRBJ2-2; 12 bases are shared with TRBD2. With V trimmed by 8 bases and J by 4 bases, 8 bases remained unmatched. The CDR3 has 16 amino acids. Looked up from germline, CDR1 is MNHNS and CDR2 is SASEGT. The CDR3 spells CASPSGRAGITGELFF. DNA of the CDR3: TGTGCCAGCCCTAGCGGGAGGGCCGGGATCACCGGGGAGCTGTTTTTT.

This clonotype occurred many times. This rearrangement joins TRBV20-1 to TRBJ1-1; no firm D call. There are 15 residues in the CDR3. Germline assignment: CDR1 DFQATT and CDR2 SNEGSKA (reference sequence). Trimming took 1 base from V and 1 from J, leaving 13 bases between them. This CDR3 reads CSARGQGFENTEAFF. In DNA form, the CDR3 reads TGCAGTGCTAGAGGCCAAGGCTTTGAGAACACTGAAGCTTTCTTT.

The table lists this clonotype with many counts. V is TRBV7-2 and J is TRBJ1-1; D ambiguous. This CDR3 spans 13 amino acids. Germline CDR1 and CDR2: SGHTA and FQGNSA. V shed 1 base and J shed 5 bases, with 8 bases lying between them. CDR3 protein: CASSLEEGTEAFF. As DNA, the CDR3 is TGTGCCAGCAGCTTAGAGGAAGGTACTGAAGCTTTCTTT.

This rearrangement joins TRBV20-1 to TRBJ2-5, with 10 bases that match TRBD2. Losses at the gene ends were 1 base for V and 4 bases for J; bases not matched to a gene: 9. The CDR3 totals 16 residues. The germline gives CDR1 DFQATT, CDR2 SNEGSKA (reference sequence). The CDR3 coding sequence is TGCAGTGCTAGAGGTGAAGCTAGCGGGAGTCTAGAGACCCAGTACTTC. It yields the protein CSARGEASGSLETQYF.

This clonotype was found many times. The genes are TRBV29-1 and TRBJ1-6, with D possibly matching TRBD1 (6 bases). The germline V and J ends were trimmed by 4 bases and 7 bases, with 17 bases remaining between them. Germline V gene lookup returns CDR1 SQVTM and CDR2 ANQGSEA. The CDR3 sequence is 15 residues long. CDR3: CSVGLAQGKNSPLHF. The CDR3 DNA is TGCAGCGTTGGGTTGGCCCAGGGGAAAAATTCACCCCTCCACTTT.

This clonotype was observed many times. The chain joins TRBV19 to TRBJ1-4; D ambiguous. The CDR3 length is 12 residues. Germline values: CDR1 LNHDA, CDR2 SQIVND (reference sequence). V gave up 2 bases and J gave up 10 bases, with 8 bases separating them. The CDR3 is CASSIQDGKLFF. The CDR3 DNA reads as TGTGCCAGTAGTATACAAGACGGAAAACTGTTTTTT.

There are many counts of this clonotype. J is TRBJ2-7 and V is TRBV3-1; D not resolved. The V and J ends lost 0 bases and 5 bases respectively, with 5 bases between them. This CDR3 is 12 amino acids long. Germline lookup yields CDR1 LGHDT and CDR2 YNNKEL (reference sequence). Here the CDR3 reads CASSQDYDEQYF. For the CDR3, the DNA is TGTGCCAGCAGCCAAGATTACGACGAGCAGTACTTC.

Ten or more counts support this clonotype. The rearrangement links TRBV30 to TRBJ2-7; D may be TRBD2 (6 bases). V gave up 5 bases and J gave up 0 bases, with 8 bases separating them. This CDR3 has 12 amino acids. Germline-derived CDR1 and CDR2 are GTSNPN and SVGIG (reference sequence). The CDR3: CAWAGLSYEQYF. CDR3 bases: TGTGCCTGGGCGGGGCTCTCCTACGAGCAGTACTTC.

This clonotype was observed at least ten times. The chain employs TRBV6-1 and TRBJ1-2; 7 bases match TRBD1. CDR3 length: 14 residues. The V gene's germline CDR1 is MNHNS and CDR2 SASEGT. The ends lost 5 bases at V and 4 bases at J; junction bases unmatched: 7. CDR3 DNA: TGTGCCAGCAGTCCCCGGACAGGCCGCTATGGCTACACCTTC. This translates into CASSPRTGRYGYTF.

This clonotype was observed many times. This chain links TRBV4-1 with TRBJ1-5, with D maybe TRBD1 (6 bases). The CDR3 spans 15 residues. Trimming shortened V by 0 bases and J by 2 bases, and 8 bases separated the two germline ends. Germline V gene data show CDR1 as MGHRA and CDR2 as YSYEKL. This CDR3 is CASSQDGQRNQPQHF. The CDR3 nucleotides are TGCGCCAGCAGCCAAGACGGACAGCGCAATCAGCCCCAGCATTTT.

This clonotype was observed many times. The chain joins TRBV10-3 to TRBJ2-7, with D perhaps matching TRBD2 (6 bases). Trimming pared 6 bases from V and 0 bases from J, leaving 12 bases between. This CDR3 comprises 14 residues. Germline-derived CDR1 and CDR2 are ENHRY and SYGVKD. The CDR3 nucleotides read TGTGCCATCAGCGGGACTGGAAACTCCTACGAGCAGTACTTC. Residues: CAISGTGNSYEQYF.

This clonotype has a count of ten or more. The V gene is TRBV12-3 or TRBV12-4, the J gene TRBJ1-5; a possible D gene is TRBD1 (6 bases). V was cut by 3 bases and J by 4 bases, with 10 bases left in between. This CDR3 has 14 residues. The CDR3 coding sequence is TGTGCCAGCAGTTTGCGACAGGCTAATCAGCCCCAGCATTTT. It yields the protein CASSLRQANQPQHF.

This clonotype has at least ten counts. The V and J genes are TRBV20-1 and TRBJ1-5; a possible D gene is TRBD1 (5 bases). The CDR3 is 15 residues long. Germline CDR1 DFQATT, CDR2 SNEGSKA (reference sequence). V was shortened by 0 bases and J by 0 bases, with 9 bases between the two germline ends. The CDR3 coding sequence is TGCAGTGCTAGAGATGGAAGGGGTAGCAATCAGCCCCAGCATTTT. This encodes CSARDGRGSNQPQHF.

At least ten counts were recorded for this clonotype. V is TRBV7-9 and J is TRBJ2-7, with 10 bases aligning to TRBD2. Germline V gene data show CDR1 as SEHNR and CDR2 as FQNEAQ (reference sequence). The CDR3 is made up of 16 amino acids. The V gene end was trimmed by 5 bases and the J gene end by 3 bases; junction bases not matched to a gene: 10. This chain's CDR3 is CASSITLAGERYEQYF. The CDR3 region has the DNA TGTGCCAGCAGCATTACCCTAGCGGGAGAACGCTACGAGCAGTACTTC.

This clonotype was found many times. The CDR3 sequence: CASRAGTSAYNEQFF. The CDR3 nucleotides are TGTGCCAGCAGGGCCGGGACTAGCGCCTACAATGAGCAGTTCTTC. The rearrangement joins TRBV12-3 or TRBV12-4 to TRBJ2-1, with 10 bases identical to TRBD2. Trimming cost V 6 bases and J 2 bases; bases outside gene matches: 4. This CDR3 comprises 15 residues.

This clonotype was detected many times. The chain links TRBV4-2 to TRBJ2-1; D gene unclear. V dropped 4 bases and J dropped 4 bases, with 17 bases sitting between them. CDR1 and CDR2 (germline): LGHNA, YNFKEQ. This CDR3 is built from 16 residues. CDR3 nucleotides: TGTGCCAGCAGCCTCCAGGCTAGAGGAAAATACAATGAGCAGTTCTTC. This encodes CASSLQARGKYNEQFF.

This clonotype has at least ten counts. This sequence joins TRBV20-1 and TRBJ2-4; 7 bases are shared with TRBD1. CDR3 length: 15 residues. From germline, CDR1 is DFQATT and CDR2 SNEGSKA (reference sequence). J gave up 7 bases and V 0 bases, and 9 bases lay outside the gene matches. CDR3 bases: TGCAGTGCTAGAGATCGGAAGGGGGCGACGAACATTCAGTACTTC. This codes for CSARDRKGATNIQYF.

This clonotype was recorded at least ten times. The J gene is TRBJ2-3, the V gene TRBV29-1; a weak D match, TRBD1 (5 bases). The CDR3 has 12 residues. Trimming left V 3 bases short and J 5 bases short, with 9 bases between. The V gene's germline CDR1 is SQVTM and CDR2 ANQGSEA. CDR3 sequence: CSVDSQGDTQYF. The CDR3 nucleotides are TGCAGCGTTGACAGCCAGGGAGATACGCAGTATTTT.

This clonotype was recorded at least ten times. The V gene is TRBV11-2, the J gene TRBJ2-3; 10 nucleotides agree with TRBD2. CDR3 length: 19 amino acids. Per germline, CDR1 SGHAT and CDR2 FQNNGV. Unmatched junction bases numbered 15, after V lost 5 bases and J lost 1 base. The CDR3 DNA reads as TGTGCCAGCAGCCCCCAAATCAAGGCCGGGACTAGCGGCACAGATACGCAGTATTTT. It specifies CASSPQIKAGTSGTDTQYF.

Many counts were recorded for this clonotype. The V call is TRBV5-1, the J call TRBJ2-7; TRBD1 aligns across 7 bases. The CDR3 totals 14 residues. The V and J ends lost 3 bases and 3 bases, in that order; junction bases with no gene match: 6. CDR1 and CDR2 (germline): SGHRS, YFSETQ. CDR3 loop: CASSSRDSRYEQYF. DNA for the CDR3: TGCGCCAGCAGCTCCCGGGACAGCCGCTACGAGCAGTACTTC.

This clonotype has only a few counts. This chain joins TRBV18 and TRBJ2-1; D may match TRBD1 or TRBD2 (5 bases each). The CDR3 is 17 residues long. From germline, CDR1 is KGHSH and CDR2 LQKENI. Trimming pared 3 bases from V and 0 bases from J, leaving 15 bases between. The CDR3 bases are TGTGCCAGCTCACCGCTCCAGGGTCGGGGCTCCTACAATGAGCAGTTCTTC. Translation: CASSPLQGRGSYNEQFF.

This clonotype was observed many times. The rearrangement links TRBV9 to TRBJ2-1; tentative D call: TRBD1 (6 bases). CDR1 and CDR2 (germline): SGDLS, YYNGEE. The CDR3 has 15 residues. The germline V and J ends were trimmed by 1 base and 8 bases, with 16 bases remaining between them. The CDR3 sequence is CASSVQGSSTYEQFF. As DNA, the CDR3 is TGTGCCAGCAGCGTACAGGGGTCTTCTACCTATGAGCAGTTCTTC.

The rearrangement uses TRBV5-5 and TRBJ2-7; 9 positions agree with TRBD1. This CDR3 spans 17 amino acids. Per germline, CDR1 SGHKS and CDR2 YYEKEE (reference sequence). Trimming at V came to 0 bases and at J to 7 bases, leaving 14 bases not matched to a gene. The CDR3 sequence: CASSLDPRTGEGWEQYF. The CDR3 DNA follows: TGTGCCAGCAGCTTGGACCCCCGGACAGGGGAAGGGTGGGAGCAGTACTTC.